This TCR beta chain was recovered during a study of shared clonotypes between healthy human individuals. The wider study: The plates for each donor numbered three CD4 naive, three CD4 memory, two CD8 naive and one CD8 memory.

To note about this clone: What it recognizes is unknown. Other DNA sequences of this sample code for an identical CDR3.

Generated by immunoSEQ multiplex PCR, the TCRdb table keeps only in-frame clones and is missing some. The data show some 2.1 million clones, with 85% to 95% seen just once and more than 0.1% held by the top ten. Into CD45RA+ naive and CD45RA-negative memory subsets, the CD4+ cells were split. Study-wide points: Among donors, the sharing of clonotypes was expected to be influenced by sequencing depth. The diversity represented, both genetic and in exposure history, was limited by few donors.

Deletions cut 2 bases from V and 8 bases from J, with 9 bases between. Germline-derived CDR1 and CDR2 are GTSNPN and SVGIG (reference sequence). There are 12 residues in the CDR3. Sequencing was carried out using naive CD4+ T cells sorted from blood. Subset: CD45RA+ positively selected. The receptor was derived from a man aged 18 to 30 in good health. This rearrangement joins TRBV30 to TRBJ1-4; TRBD1 might be the D (5 bases). This CDR3 is CAWSPGGEKLFF. The CDR3 region has the DNA TGTGCCTGGAGTCCGGGGGGAGAAAAACTGTTTTTT.